The entry below describes one TCR beta chain. What it recognizes is unknown. The data belong to a study of blood T cells in healthy people across ages. Through a sample-barcoded 5' primer and a J-beta primer mix, a second PCR was run for roughly 7 to 11 cycles. TCRdb reprocessed the 5' RACE reads with MiXCR, giving one entry per CDR3 protein. This sample has almost 300,000 distinct CDR3 sequences, with 27% found just once. This CDR3 spans 12 amino acids. The germline gives CDR1 DFQATT, CDR2 SNEGSKA (reference sequence). The study, taken as a whole, reports: With unsorted PBMCs, a conclusive comparison of naive versus antigen-experienced cells was not possible.

The clonotype comes from a woman in her seventies in good health. This sequence joins TRBV20-1 and TRBJ2-7, with a tentative D call TRBD1 (6 bases). Sequencing used blood. The CDR3 sequence: CRADRDSYEQYF. For the CDR3, the DNA is TGCAGGGCGGACAGAGACTCCTACGAGCAGTACTTC.